What follows is one T cell receptor (beta chain) and its context. This specimen comes from a study of blood T cell repertoires in COVID-19. Study overall: T cells, B-cell-depleted T cells, or PBMCs provided the cDNA or gDNA that served as material.

The cohort comprised adults aged roughly 18 to 95 years residing in about two dozen US areas. Using immunoSEQ multiplex PCR, the repertoire was profiled, and TCRdb retains in-frame clones only, with some absent. Seen here are about 180,000 clones, 86% observed once, and the top ten hold about 8.6%. The V gene's germline CDR1 is MNHEY and CDR2 SVGAGI. The CDR3 runs to 15 residues. V was pared by 2 bases and J by 4 bases, with 4 bases of the junction left unmatched. The J gene is TRBJ1-2, the V gene TRBV6-5; 10 nucleotides agree with TRBD1. The clonotype was recovered from a woman younger than 45 who had recovered from COVID-19. Sample: PBMCs or T cells enriched from blood (not recorded which). The CDR3 reads CASSYRTGGSYGYTF. The CDR3 nucleotides read TGTGCCAGCAGTTACCGGACAGGGGGGAGCTATGGCTACACCTTC.